The 12 T cell receptor beta chains in this list originate from one sample, sequenced in a study of blood T cell repertoires in COVID-19. Some clones are missing from TCRdb's copy, which holds only in-frame ones; the method was immunoSEQ multiplex PCR. The data show about 140,000 clones, 85% to 90% seen once. The sequencing sample was made of peripheral blood. These receptors originate from a woman in her fifties or sixties with acute or convalescent COVID-19.

The chain is built from TRBV21-1 and TRBJ2-1; TRBD2 is taken as the D call from the table, unchecked against the DNA. TRBV21-1 is listed as a pseudogene. The CDR3 extends over 18 amino acids. The CDR3 here is CASTRPRLAGVAYNEQFF. As DNA, the CDR3 is TGTGCCAGCACCCGTCCTAGACTAGCGGGGGTTGCCTACAATGAGCAGTTCTTC.

The rearrangement joins TRBV19 to TRBJ2-5, with D perhaps TRBD1 (6 bases). This CDR3 region has 13 residues. V dropped 6 bases and J dropped 2 bases, with 10 bases sitting between them. Germline V CDR1 and CDR2: LNHDA, SQIVND (reference sequence). In nucleotides, the CDR3 is TGTGCCAGTAGGCCTAGGGGGCAAGAGACCCAGTACTTC. This encodes CASRPRGQETQYF. Complete variable domain (other parts from reference TRBV19 and TRBJ2-5): DGGITQSPKYLFRKEGQNVTLSCEQNLNHDAMYWYRQDPGQGLRLIYYSQIVNDFQKGDIAEGYSVSREKKESFPLTVTSAQKNPTAFYLCASRPRGQETQYFGPGTRLLVL.

The genes are TRBV10-3 and TRBJ1-6, with TRBD1 as a possible D gene (6 bases). This CDR3 comprises 14 residues. Germline loops: CDR1 ENHRY, CDR2 SYGVKD. Deletions cut 4 bases from V and 7 bases from J, with 11 bases between. This CDR3 reads CAISGGTPNSPLHF. The DNA for the CDR3 is TGTGCCATCAGTGGAGGGACACCGAATTCACCCCTCCACTTT.

The count of this clone is one. V usage is TRBV27 and J usage is TRBJ2-1; D is possibly TRBD1 (6 bases). The length of the CDR3 is 15 residues. Trimming left V 2 bases short and J 2 bases short, with 10 bases between. The germline V gene encodes CDR1 MNHEY and CDR2 SMNVEV (reference sequence). The CDR3 DNA reads as TGTGCCAGCAGTTTAGGCAGGGGCCCCTACAATGAGCAGTTCTTC. Translated: CASSLGRGPYNEQFF.

This sequence joins TRBV5-1 and TRBJ2-2, with TRBD2 identical over 9 bases. This CDR3 is built from 18 residues. The germline gives CDR1 SGHRS, CDR2 YFSETQ. V shed 1 base, J shed 1 base, and the junction held 8 bases outside the gene matches. The CDR3 sequence is CASSLYTGAGGNTGELFF. For the CDR3, the DNA is TGCGCCAGCAGCTTGTATACCGGAGCGGGGGGGAACACCGGGGAGCTGTTTTTT.

This chain connects TRBV14 to TRBJ1-5; D gene ambiguous. Trimming removed 0 bases at V and 5 bases at J, with 5 bases between. There are 13 residues in the CDR3. The V gene's germline CDR1 is SGHDN and CDR2 FVKESK. CDR3 protein: CASSQDLDQPQHF. CDR3 nucleotides: TGTGCCAGCAGCCAAGATCTTGATCAGCCCCAGCATTTT.

The J gene is TRBJ2-7, the V gene TRBV5-4; the D gene is possibly TRBD2 (6 bases). The germline V gene encodes CDR1 SGHNT and CDR2 YYREEE (reference sequence). The CDR3 consists of 15 residues. V was shortened by 3 bases and J by 1 base, with 14 bases between the two germline ends. The CDR3 coding sequence is TGTGCCAGCAGCTGGGGACGAGCGGGTTCCTACGAGCAGTACTTC. This encodes CASSWGRAGSYEQYF.

The J gene is TRBJ1-5, the V gene TRBV18; 7 positions agree with TRBD1. This CDR3 region has 17 residues. CDR1 is KGHSH, CDR2 LQKENI, per germline. V lost 3 bases and J lost 2; bases outside the gene matches: 10. The CDR3, as DNA: TGTGCCAGCTCACCTGAAGACAGGGCTTATGGCAATCAGCCCCAGCATTTT. This gives the protein CASSPEDRAYGNQPQHF.

The chain combines TRBV27 with TRBJ2-2; the match to TRBD2 covers 8 bases. CDR3 length: 15 amino acids. V lost 5 bases to trimming and J lost 1 base; unmatched junction nucleotides: 3. Germline lookup yields CDR1 MNHEY and CDR2 SMNVEV (reference sequence). The CDR3, as DNA: TGTGCCAGCAGTATCCGGGGGGGGAACACCGGGGAGCTGTTTTTT. This encodes CASSIRGGNTGELFF.

The gene calls are TRBV7-6 and TRBJ1-6, with D possibly being TRBD1 (6 bases). Trimming removed 1 base from V and 5 bases from J, with 9 bases in between. The CDR3 is 15 residues long. Looked up from germline, CDR1 is SGHVS and CDR2 is FNYEAQ. CDR3 protein: CASSLGGGDNSPLHF. CDR3 nucleotides: TGTGCCAGCAGCTTAGGAGGGGGGGATAATTCACCCCTCCACTTT.

This chain connects TRBV6-5 to TRBJ2-7, with 7 nucleotides matching TRBD1. The CDR3 sequence is 15 residues long. The germline gives CDR1 MNHEY, CDR2 SVGAGI. J gave up 4 bases and V 7 bases, and 13 bases lay outside the gene matches. The CDR3 region has the DNA TGTGCCAGCACTAGAGAAAGGACAGGAGATTACGAGCAGTACTTC. It yields the protein CASTRERTGDYEQYF.

The CDR3 region has the DNA TGTGCCACCGGGGTTACCTACGAGCAGTACTTC. It codes for CATGVTYEQYF. The chain links TRBV6-5 to TRBJ2-7; perhaps TRBD2 as D (5 bases). This CDR3 contains 11 residues. Deletions cut 10 bases from V and 2 bases from J, with 9 bases between. The germline V gene has CDR1 MNHEY and CDR2 SVGAGI.